One and the same sample provided the 25 T cell receptor beta chains below, sequenced in a study of blood T cell repertoires in COVID-19. TCRdb's copy holds only in-frame clones and misses some; the assay was immunoSEQ multiplex PCR. Altogether tens of thousands of clones are present, roughly four fifths being singletons, with the ten largest covering roughly 22%. The sequencing input was peripheral blood. The receptor source for this set is a human donor in a cohort sampled during active COVID-19.

This rearrangement joins TRBV5-1 to TRBJ2-7, with D tentatively TRBD1 (6 bases). This CDR3 contains 13 residues. The ends were cut back, 4 bases at V and 3 bases at J, with 11 bases in the middle. CDR1 is SGHRS, CDR2 YFSETQ, per germline. In nucleotides, the CDR3 is TGCGCCAGCAGCCCCCGGGACAACTACGAGCAGTACTTC. This codes for CASSPRDNYEQYF.

This chain connects TRBV24-1 to TRBJ2-2; D may be TRBD2 (6 bases). Germline V CDR1 and CDR2: KGHDR, SFDVKD. This CDR3 is 16 amino acids long. V shed 4 bases and J shed 0 bases, with 11 bases lying between them. In DNA, the CDR3 is TGTGCCACCAGTGACCAGCGGGTCGCGAACACCGGGGAGCTGTTTTTT. It codes for CATSDQRVANTGELFF.

The chain has TRBV5-1 and TRBJ1-5; maybe TRBD1 (6 bases). V lost 0 bases to trimming and J lost 7 bases, with 11 bases between them. Germline loops: CDR1 SGHRS, CDR2 YFSETQ. CDR3 length: 14 amino acids. The CDR3, as DNA: TGCGCCAGCAGCTTGGGAACAGGGAGCCAGCCCCAGCATTTT. The encoded protein is CASSLGTGSQPQHF.

This sequence joins TRBV20-1 and TRBJ2-3, with D possibly being TRBD2 (6 bases). The germline V gene encodes CDR1 DFQATT and CDR2 SNEGSKA (reference sequence). The V end lost 3 bases, the J end lost 3 bases, and 16 bases lay between the germline ends. CDR3 length: 15 residues. The CDR3 DNA reads as TGCAGTGCTAGTCGGGACGCCCGGGGGACAGATACGCAGTATTTT. It translates to CSASRDARGTDTQYF.

The sample holds one count of this clone. A read error may produce the germline difference seen at one junction end. The genes are TRBV7-2 and TRBJ2-1, with a possible D match to TRBD2 (6 bases). The CDR3 runs to 15 residues. CDR1 SGHTA and CDR2 FQGNSA come from the germline V gene. The CDR3 loop is CASSLAGGVGIEQFF. For the CDR3, the DNA is TGTGCCAGCAGCCTAGCAGGCGGGGTCGGAATTGAGCAGTTCTTC.

The chain has TRBV21-1 and TRBJ2-3; the D segment call TRBD2 is taken from the table without a DNA check. TRBV21-1 is a known pseudogene. This CDR3 has 13 residues. DNA for the CDR3: TGTGCCAGCAGCAAGCTAAGCACAGATACGCAGTATTTT. Residues: CASSKLSTDTQYF.

The CDR3 is CASSRGRYYEQFF. In DNA, the CDR3 is TGTGCCAGTAGTAGGGGGCGATATTATGAGCAGTTCTTC. This rearrangement joins TRBV19 to TRBJ2-1; tentative D call: TRBD1 (6 bases). In germline, CDR1 is LNHDA, CDR2 SQIVND (reference sequence). This CDR3 is built from 13 residues. V lost 4 bases and J 8 bases, leaving 12 bases between the germline ends.

V usage is TRBV28 and J usage is TRBJ1-1; 10 bases line up with TRBD1. CDR3 length equals 15 residues. Germline V gene lookup returns CDR1 MDHEN and CDR2 SYDVKM. After removal of 6 bases from V and 6 bases from J, the junction contained 10 bases not matched to a gene. In DNA form, the CDR3 reads TGTGCCAGCAGGAGACCGGGACAGGGGTTACCTGAAGCTTTCTTT. It specifies CASRRPGQGLPEAFF.

This clone came up a few times. The chain has TRBV7-2 and TRBJ1-4, with D unresolved. CDR1 and CDR2 (germline): SGHTA, FQGNSA. Trimming stripped 1 base from V and 0 bases from J, with 6 bases between. The CDR3 spans 15 residues. The CDR3 loop is CASSLEWPTNEKLFF. CDR3 bases: TGTGCCAGCAGCTTAGAGTGGCCAACTAATGAAAAACTGTTTTTT.

This chain joins TRBV3-1 (or the pseudogene TRBV3-2) and TRBJ2-1; 10 bases align to TRBD1. Germline-derived CDR1 and CDR2 are LGHDT and YNNKEL (reference sequence). This CDR3 contains 17 residues. V was pared by 2 bases and J by 4 bases, with 8 bases of the junction left unmatched. The CDR3 protein is CASSQPIPGQGYNEQFF. The CDR3 coding sequence is TGTGCCAGCAGCCAACCCATACCGGGACAGGGGTACAATGAGCAGTTCTTC.

V and J are TRBV19 and TRBJ2-4, with TRBD1 identical over 10 bases. After removal of 3 bases from V and 1 base from J, the junction contained 0 bases not matched to a gene. Germline V lookup: CDR1 LNHDA, CDR2 SQIVND (reference sequence). The CDR3 contains 15 residues. CDR3 residues: CASSMDRGAKNIQYF. CDR3 sequence (DNA): TGTGCCAGTAGTATGGACAGGGGGGCCAAAAACATTCAGTACTTC.

In DNA form, the CDR3 reads TGTGCCAGCGGCCGGGGGGCCTACGAGCAGTACTTC. Translation gives CASGRGAYEQYF. The chain combines TRBV27 with TRBJ2-7; 7 bases line up with TRBD2. Looked up from germline, CDR1 is MNHEY and CDR2 is SMNVEV (reference sequence). V dropped 8 bases and J dropped 2; count of bases not matched to a gene: 3. The length of the CDR3 is 12 residues.

The CDR3 spells CASSVGSLNQPQHF. The CDR3 nucleotides are TGTGCCAGCAGCGTAGGATCACTCAATCAGCCCCAGCATTTT. The chain is built from TRBV9 and TRBJ1-5; no firm D call. This CDR3 has 14 amino acids. Germline V gene data show CDR1 as SGDLS and CDR2 as YYNGEE. The V end was cut by 0 bases, the J end by 3 bases, with 7 bases between.

This clone was observed a single time. This chain uses TRBV6-1 with TRBJ2-1; D may be TRBD1 (5 bases). Germline CDR1 MNHNS, CDR2 SASEGT. This CDR3 is built from 13 residues. Trimming stripped 2 bases from V and 7 bases from J, with 9 bases between. The CDR3 DNA is TGTGCCAGCAGTGAACAGGGTAGTAATGAGCAGTTCTTC. This gives the protein CASSEQGSNEQFF.

As for this clone: The identical CDR3 is also encoded by other nucleotide sequences in the sample. This chain uses TRBV6-5 with TRBJ1-3; D perhaps matches TRBD1 (5 bases). V lost 4 bases, J lost 0 bases, and 10 bases lay in between. The CDR3 sequence is 15 residues long. In germline, CDR1 is MNHEY, CDR2 SVGAGI. CDR3 nucleotide sequence: TGTGCCAGCAGTTCTGACAGATACTCTGGAAACACCATATATTTT. Translation: CASSSDRYSGNTIYF.

The CDR3 bases are TGTGCCAGCAGCTTAGAGGGACAGAGCTATAGCAATCAGCCCCAGCATTTT. Translated: CASSLEGQSYSNQPQHF. The genes are TRBV7-9 and TRBJ1-5; 7 bases line up with TRBD1. The junction had 6 bases not matched to a gene; V was cut back by 1 base and J by 0 bases. Germline V gene lookup returns CDR1 SEHNR and CDR2 FQNEAQ (reference sequence). This CDR3 is 17 amino acids long.

This clone has a single count. V is TRBV2 and J is TRBJ1-5, with 10 bases aligning to TRBD1. Looked up from germline, CDR1 is SNHLY and CDR2 is FYNNEI. The CDR3 is 16 amino acids. V was clipped by 6 bases and J by 5 bases; unmatched bases: 10. The CDR3 DNA follows: TGTGCCAGCAGAGGAGGTGGGACAGGGGTTTATCAGCCCCAGCATTTT. This gives the protein CASRGGGTGVYQPQHF.

V gene TRBV5-1 combines with J gene TRBJ2-3, with D uncertain. V gave up 0 bases and J gave up 1 base, with 6 bases separating them. Germline-derived CDR1 and CDR2 are SGHRS and YFSETQ. The CDR3 loop spans 14 amino acids. Here the CDR3 DNA reads TGCGCCAGCAGCTTGGCCCAGGGCACAGATACGCAGTATTTT. It encodes CASSLAQGTDTQYF.

This clone has a handful of counts. This chain uses TRBV7-9 with TRBJ1-2, with 7 bases identical to TRBD1. The V gene end was trimmed by 7 bases and the J gene end by 7 bases; junction bases not matched to a gene: 12. CDR1 and CDR2 from the germline V gene are SEHNR and FQNEAQ (reference sequence). The CDR3 covers 14 residues. This CDR3 reads CASTINRGQGGYTF. In DNA, the CDR3 is TGTGCCAGCACCATAAACAGGGGTCAAGGTGGCTACACCTTC.

J is TRBJ2-1 and V is TRBV14, with unresolved D. Germline V lookup: CDR1 SGHDN, CDR2 FVKESK. The V gene lost 4 bases and the J gene lost 1 base, with 8 bases spanning the gap. CDR3 length: 14 residues. The CDR3 coding sequence is TGTGCCAGCAGCCCCGCGTCGTCCTACAATGAGCAGTTCTTC. Translated, it gives CASSPASSYNEQFF.

The V gene is TRBV4-2, the J gene TRBJ2-7; 8 nucleotides match TRBD2. With 5 bases clipped from V and 0 bases from J, the junction kept 9 bases outside the gene matches. Per the germline V gene, CDR1 is LGHNA and CDR2 is YNFKEQ. The CDR3 is 16 residues long. CDR3 DNA sequence: TGTGCCAGCAGCGAAGCAAGCGGGGGACCCTCCTACGAGCAGTACTTC. Amino acid sequence: CASSEASGGPSYEQYF.

A few counts support this clone. The J gene is TRBJ2-3, the V gene TRBV7-8; TRBD2 might be the D (5 bases). The CDR3 runs to 13 residues. Trimming stripped 5 bases from V and 3 bases from J, with 9 bases between. From germline, CDR1 is SGHVS and CDR2 FQNEAQ. The CDR3 nucleotides are TGTGCCAGCAGCAAGAAGCGGACAGATACGCAGTATTTT. Translation: CASSKKRTDTQYF.

The chain is built from TRBV5-1 and TRBJ2-7; TRBD1 might be the D (7 bases). This CDR3 comprises 14 residues. V lost 1 base, J lost 2 bases, and 10 bases lay in between. Germline CDR1 is SGHRS and CDR2 is YFSETQ. The CDR3 sequence is CASSLSGGTYEQYF. For the CDR3, the DNA is TGCGCCAGCAGCTTGTCAGGGGGGACCTACGAGCAGTACTTC.

The chain recombines TRBV5-1 with TRBJ1-6, with D unresolved. This CDR3 region has 12 residues. Germline CDR1 and CDR2: SGHRS and YFSETQ. V dropped 5 bases and J dropped 7 bases, with 7 bases sitting between them. The CDR3 reads CASSSGNSPLHF. In DNA, the CDR3 is TGCGCCAGCAGTTCAGGAAATTCACCCCTCCACTTT.

This rearrangement joins TRBV3-1 (or the pseudogene TRBV3-2) to TRBJ1-5; no reliable D call. Trimming left V 0 bases short and J 7 bases short, with 7 bases between. The CDR3 has 13 amino acids. CDR1 LGHDT and CDR2 YNNKEL come from the germline V gene (reference sequence). DNA of the CDR3: TGTGCCAGCAGCCAAGACAGTCAACAGCCCCAGCATTTT. Translating gives CASSQDSQQPQHF.